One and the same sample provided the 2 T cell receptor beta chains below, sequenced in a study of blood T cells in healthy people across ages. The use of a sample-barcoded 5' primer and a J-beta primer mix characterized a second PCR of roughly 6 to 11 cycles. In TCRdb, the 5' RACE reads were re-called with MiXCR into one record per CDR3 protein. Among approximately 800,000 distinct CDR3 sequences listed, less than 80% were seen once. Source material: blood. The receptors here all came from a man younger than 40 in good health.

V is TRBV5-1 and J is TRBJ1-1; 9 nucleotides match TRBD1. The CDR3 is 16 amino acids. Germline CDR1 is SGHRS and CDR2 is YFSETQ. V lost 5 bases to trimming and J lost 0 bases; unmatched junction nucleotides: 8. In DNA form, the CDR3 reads TGCGCCAGCAGAACCGGGACAGGGACCATGAACACTGAAGCTTTCTTT. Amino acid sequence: CASRTGTGTMNTEAFF.

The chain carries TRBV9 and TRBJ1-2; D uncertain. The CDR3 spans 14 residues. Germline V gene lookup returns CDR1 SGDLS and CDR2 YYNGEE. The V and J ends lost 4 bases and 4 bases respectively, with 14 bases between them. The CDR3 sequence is CASSPSDIRYGYTF. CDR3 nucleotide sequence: TGTGCCAGCAGCCCCAGCGACATCCGCTATGGCTACACCTTC.